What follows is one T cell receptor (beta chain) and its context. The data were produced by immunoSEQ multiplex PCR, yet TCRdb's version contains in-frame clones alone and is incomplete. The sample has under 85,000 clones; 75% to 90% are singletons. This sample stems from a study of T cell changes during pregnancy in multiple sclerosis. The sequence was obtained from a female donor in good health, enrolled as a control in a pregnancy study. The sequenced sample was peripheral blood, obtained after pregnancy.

The CDR3 protein is CTSTQFRSYNEQFF. In nucleotides, the CDR3 is TGCACCAGCACCCAATTCCGCTCCTACAATGAGCAGTTCTTC. The chain is built from TRBV1 and TRBJ2-1; the table's TRBD2 call for D was not verified on the DNA. TRBV1 is a recognized pseudogene. CDR3 length: 14 residues.